These T cell receptor beta chains were read from a single sample in a study of blood T cell repertoires in COVID-19. Sequencing used immunoSEQ multiplex PCR; TCRdb keeps in-frame clones, though not all of them. The data show 110,000 to 150,000 clones, with about four fifths seen just once and roughly 1.6% held by the top ten. Sequenced sample: peripheral blood. These receptor sequences come from a human donor in a cohort sampled during active COVID-19. Each CDR3 is given with its conserved first and last residue.

J | V | CDR3
TRBJ2-4 | TRBV30 | CAWSEEPTKNIQYF
TRBJ2-3 | TRBV28 | CASSLGLDVHDTQYF
TRBJ2-2 | TRBV29-1 | CSGSISGINTGELFF
TRBJ2-1 | TRBV27 | CASSLPTSGGYNEQFF
TRBJ2-1 | TRBV5-1 | CASSQDWGRWDEQFF
TRBJ1-2 | TRBV7-2 | CASAPGTGGGYTF
TRBJ2-7 | TRBV10-3 | CAISTGGHEQYF
TRBJ2-2 | TRBV19 | CASFLAGGNTGELFF
TRBJ2-7 | TRBV5-4 | CASSTGTSGYEQYF
TRBJ2-7 | TRBV15 | CATSRDLGQGYEQYF
TRBJ1-5 | TRBV9 | CASSPQGSNQPQHF
TRBJ1-2 | TRBV10-2 | CATRDRGRYADGYTF
TRBJ1-3 | TRBV30 | CAWNLIRGGSTIYF
TRBJ2-3 | TRBV6-2/TRBV6-3 | CASSLTSGGGTDTQYF
TRBJ1-2 | TRBV7-8 | CASSLTSNYGYTF
TRBJ2-5 | TRBV5-1 | CASSSGRGQETQYF
TRBJ1-2 | TRBV5-1 | CASSLRGGNYGYTF
TRBJ2-4 | TRBV18 | CASSPAPGTDLAKNIQYF
TRBJ2-1 | TRBV7-3 | CASSSFRGTSGSLNEQFF
TRBJ2-1 | TRBV5-1 | CASGRDFPVHEQFF
TRBJ1-1 | TRBV2 | CASRVTGQPNTEAFF
TRBJ2-3 | TRBV28 | CASSLVGLAGRDTQYF
TRBJ2-2 | TRBV6-6 | CASILSGAGGELFF
TRBJ1-1 | TRBV7-9 | CASSLFPQGKTTEAFF
TRBJ2-7 | TRBV18 | CASSPQLGQGLGYEQYF
TRBJ1-1 | TRBV5-1 | CASSPLDIQNTEAFF
TRBJ2-3 | TRBV18 | CASSPPGLRTDTQYF
TRBJ2-5 | TRBV5-1 | CASSLSGFQETQYF
TRBJ1-4 | TRBV19 | CASSQGDATNEKLFF
TRBJ2-3 | TRBV5-6 | CASSSDRGGGPTDTQYF
TRBJ1-4 | TRBV7-9 | CASSLAGTGDEKLFF
TRBJ1-1 | TRBV27 | CASSLRQAFGSEAFF
TRBJ2-7 | TRBV24-1 | CATSDVTSGYEQYF
TRBJ1-1 | TRBV11-3 | CASSVNRDTEAFF
TRBJ2-5 | TRBV5-1 | CASSLGSGSETQYF
TRBJ1-2 | TRBV6-5 | CASNKQGMHYGYTF
TRBJ2-2 | TRBV11-1 | CASSHGQAAGELFF
TRBJ1-5 | TRBV5-1 | CASSLNPGAGQPQHF
TRBJ2-4 | TRBV11-2 | CASSLAGIKNIQYF
TRBJ2-3 | TRBV29-1 | CSVDGTTGSIADTQYF
TRBJ1-1 | TRBV4-2 | CASSLRLALNTEAFF
TRBJ1-2 | TRBV27 | CASSLYRTGVHGYTF
TRBJ2-1 | TRBV19 | CASSIVGGVVNEQFF
TRBJ2-5 | TRBV28 | CASSLGEYQETQYF
TRBJ1-5 | TRBV2 | CASGGDRTLYSNQPQHF
TRBJ2-1 | TRBV20-1 | CSASRFTGAGNEQFF
TRBJ2-1 | TRBV5-1 | CASSTGQTRSYNEQFF
TRBJ2-1 | TRBV11-2 | CASSRTSGSGEQFF
TRBJ2-2 | TRBV5-5 | CASSFTGTSGHTGELFF
TRBJ1-5 | TRBV12-3/TRBV12-4 | CASSSGFKPQHF
TRBJ1-1 | TRBV27 | CASSHDRNTEAFF
TRBJ2-1 | TRBV18 | CASSDGTRRFEQFF
TRBJ1-4 | TRBV5-1 | CASSLPSGAAEKLFF
TRBJ2-7 | TRBV18 | CASSPRRTQGFYEQYF